What follows are 17 T cell receptor beta chains derived from one specimen sequenced in a study of CD8 T cells in ankylosing spondylitis. The study, taken as a whole, reports: What seemed typical of ankylosing spondylitis blood was a TCR beta motif built from fewer than ten highly homologous variants.

Via MiXCR, TCRdb re-called the 5' RACE reads, giving one row per CDR3 protein. The data hold around 490,000 distinct CDR3 sequences, with about 5.7% observed a single time. Antigen specificity for these receptors is unknown. Sequencing used blood, either unsorted or a sorted T cell fraction (not recorded which). The receptors were gathered from a male donor with ankylosing spondylitis.

This clonotype was seen at least ten times. The chain combines TRBV4-2 with TRBJ2-1, with TRBD1 identical over 12 bases. Germline CDR1 reads LGHNA; CDR2 reads YNFKEQ. V lost 2 bases, J lost 4 bases, and 21 bases stayed unmatched. The CDR3 loop spans 22 amino acids. The DNA of the CDR3 is TGTGCCAGCAGCCAACGGGGAGGTTGGGACAGGGGGCCTCCTTCCATTTACAATGAGCAGTTCTTC. Amino acid sequence: CASSQRGGWDRGPPSIYNEQFF.

The table lists this clonotype with many counts. The chain uses TRBV18 and TRBJ2-1; 7 nucleotides agree with TRBD2. The germline gives CDR1 KGHSH, CDR2 LQKENI. J gave up 0 bases and V 10 bases, and 6 bases lay outside the gene matches. The CDR3 length is 14 residues. CDR3 DNA: TGTGCCACAAAAGCGGGAAACTCCTACAATGAGCAGTTCTTC. Translated, it gives CATKAGNSYNEQFF.

The V and J genes are TRBV20-1 and TRBJ1-5, with D uncertain. Trimming stripped 8 bases from V and 0 bases from J, with 20 bases between. CDR1 and CDR2 (germline): DFQATT, SNEGSKA (reference sequence). This CDR3 has 16 residues. The CDR3 reads CSTHPWQLGSNQPQHF. CDR3 sequence (DNA): TGCAGTACTCACCCGTGGCAGTTGGGTAGCAATCAGCCCCAGCATTTT.

This clonotype appeared many times. The CDR3: CASSPRGWNEQYF. The CDR3 region has the DNA TGTGCCAGCTCCCCTAGGGGATGGAACGAGCAGTACTTC. The chain joins TRBV18 to TRBJ2-7; D might be TRBD1 (5 bases). The germline V and J ends were trimmed by 6 bases and 5 bases, with 14 bases remaining between them. The germline V gene encodes CDR1 KGHSH and CDR2 LQKENI. The length of the CDR3 is 13 residues.

This clonotype was observed many times. The chain uses TRBV25-1 and TRBJ1-1; possible D gene TRBD1, 6 bases. Trimming removed 4 bases at V and 8 bases at J, with 14 bases between. The CDR3 totals 13 residues. Germline assignment: CDR1 MGHDK and CDR2 SYGVNS. CDR3 region: CASSGYRENEAFF. CDR3 bases: TGTGCCAGCAGTGGTTACAGGGAAAACGAAGCTTTCTTT.

Concerning this clonotype: A much larger clone is a single base away; this may be a read error. V usage is TRBV11-2 and J usage is TRBJ2-7, with 11 bases lining up with TRBD2. The CDR3 runs to 18 residues. Germline CDR1 reads SGHAT; CDR2 reads FQNNGV. In DNA, the CDR3 is TGTGCCAGCGGCTTAGTAGCGTTAGCGGGGGGGTTCACCTACGAGCAGTACTTC. This gives the protein CASGLVALAGGFTYEQYF. Using reference TRBV11-2 and TRBJ2-7 for the parts outside the CDR3, the full variable domain is EAGVAQSPRYKIIEKRQSVAFWCNPISGHATLYWYQQILGQGPKLLIQFQNNGVVDDSQLPKDRFSAERLKGVDSTLKIQPAKLEDSAVYLCASGLVALAGGFTYEQYFGPGTRLTVT.

This clonotype was seen repeatedly, ten times or more. The chain carries TRBV5-1 and TRBJ2-7; D is possibly TRBD1 (7 bases). The V end was cut by 3 bases, the J end by 1 base, with 17 bases between. The CDR3 extends over 16 amino acids. The germline V gene has CDR1 SGHRS and CDR2 YFSETQ. Here the CDR3 DNA reads TGCGCCAGCAGCTCTGGCGGGACAGCCCGATCCTACGAGCAGTACTTC. Its protein is CASSSGGTARSYEQYF.

This clonotype was detected once. Being one base from a much bigger clone, this may be a read error. CDR3 bases: TGTGCCAGCAGTCACACCGGGAGTAGAACAGATACGCAGTATTTT. As protein: CASSHTGSRTDTQYF. The chain links TRBV6-2 or TRBV6-3 to TRBJ2-3; tentative D call: TRBD2 (6 bases). The germline CDR1 and CDR2 sequences are MNHEY and SVGEGT. The CDR3 totals 15 residues. V lost 5 bases and J 3 bases, leaving 15 bases between the germline ends.

This clonotype was counted ten times or more. The chain couples TRBV20-1 to TRBJ2-1; D tentatively fits TRBD1 or TRBD2 (5 bases each). The germline gives CDR1 DFQATT, CDR2 SNEGSKA (reference sequence). The CDR3 covers 10 residues. V was cut by 5 bases and J by 14 bases, with 13 bases left in between. In DNA form, the CDR3 reads TGCAGTGCTGGCGGGCTGGGGGAGTTCTTC. Translated: CSAGGLGEFF.

This clonotype was seen ten or more times. The gene calls are TRBV29-1 and TRBJ1-2, with D possibly matching TRBD1 (5 bases). The CDR3 extends over 13 amino acids. V was cut by 0 bases and J by 8 bases, with 13 bases left in between. Germline V lookup: CDR1 SQVTM, CDR2 ANQGSEA. CDR3 sequence reads: CSVEDPGTVGYTF. Here the CDR3 DNA reads TGCAGCGTTGAAGATCCCGGGACGGTAGGCTACACCTTC.

CDR3 in amino acids: CASSRQFTGELFF. The CDR3 region has the DNA TGTGCCAGCAGCCGACAGTTCACCGGGGAGCTGTTTTTT. The J gene is TRBJ2-2, the V gene TRBV28, with D perhaps matching TRBD1 (5 bases). The V and J ends lost 6 bases and 4 bases respectively, with 9 bases between them. Germline lookup yields CDR1 MDHEN and CDR2 SYDVKM. The CDR3 covers 13 residues.

V is TRBV2 and J is TRBJ2-7; no firm D call. Germline values: CDR1 SNHLY, CDR2 FYNNEI. V was pared by 2 bases and J by 3 bases, with 11 bases between. This CDR3 has 14 amino acids. The CDR3 sequence is CASSERAEYYEQYF. The CDR3 coding sequence is TGTGCCAGCAGTGAAAGGGCAGAATACTACGAGCAGTACTTC.

This clonotype was recorded many times. The chain is built from TRBV4-3 and TRBJ2-2; D is possibly TRBD1 (7 bases). The germline gives CDR1 LGHNA, CDR2 YSLEER. This CDR3 region has 17 residues. The V gene lost 0 bases and the J gene lost 6 bases, with 17 bases spanning the gap. CDR3 loop: CASSQDRAGGKAGELFF. The CDR3 coding sequence is TGCGCCAGCAGCCAAGATCGGGCAGGGGGGAAGGCCGGGGAGCTGTTTTTT.

This clonotype has at least ten counts. At one boundary the junction diverges from the germline segment, which might be a read error. The J gene is TRBJ2-7, the V gene TRBV20-1, with a tentative D call TRBD1 (5 bases). This CDR3 is 12 amino acids long. CDR1 is DFQATT, CDR2 SNEGSKA, per germline (reference sequence). The CDR3 here is CSASDSSFEQYF. DNA of the CDR3: TGCAGTGCTAGTGACAGCTCCTTCGAGCAGTACTTC.

J is TRBJ1-5 and V is TRBV7-6; D not certain. Germline CDR1 and CDR2: SGHVS and FNYEAQ. The germline V and J ends were trimmed by 2 bases and 6 bases, with 11 bases remaining between them. CDR3 length: 14 residues. CDR3 in amino acids: CASSLSVGGQPQHF. The CDR3 DNA reads TGTGCCAGCAGCTTATCGGTGGGCGGTCAGCCCCAGCATTTT.

The table lists this clonotype with many counts. The chain combines TRBV4-3 with TRBJ1-2; D perhaps matches TRBD1 (6 bases). From germline, CDR1 is LGHNA and CDR2 YSLEER. CDR3 length: 15 residues. V shed 0 bases and J shed 5 bases, with 13 bases lying between them. The CDR3 bases are TGCGCCAGCAGCCAAGATGGGGCAGGGGTTTATGGCTACACCTTC. Its protein is CASSQDGAGVYGYTF.

This clonotype has at least ten counts. The genes are TRBV6-1 and TRBJ1-2; no definite D call. Germline V gene sequence: CDR1 MNHNS, CDR2 SASEGT. This CDR3 has 13 amino acids. The ends were cut back, 1 base at V and 5 bases at J, with 8 bases in the middle. The CDR3 spells CASSEGNLYGYTF. The CDR3 DNA sequence: TGTGCCAGCAGTGAAGGAAACCTTTATGGCTACACCTTC.